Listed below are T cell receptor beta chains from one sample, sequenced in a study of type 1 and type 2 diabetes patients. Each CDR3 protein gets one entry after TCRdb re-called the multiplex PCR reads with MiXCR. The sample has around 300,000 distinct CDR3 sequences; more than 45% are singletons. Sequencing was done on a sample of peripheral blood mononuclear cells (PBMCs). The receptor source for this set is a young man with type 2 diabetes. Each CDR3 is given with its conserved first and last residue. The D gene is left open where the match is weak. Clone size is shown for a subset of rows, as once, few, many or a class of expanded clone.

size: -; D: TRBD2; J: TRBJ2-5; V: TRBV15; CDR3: CATSSNGGAVETQYF; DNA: TGTGCCACCAGCAGTAACGGGGGGGCCGTTGAGACCCAGTACTTC
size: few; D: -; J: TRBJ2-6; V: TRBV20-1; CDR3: CSARNDGTGANVLTF; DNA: TGCAGTGCTAGAAACGACGGGACTGGGGCCAACGTCCTGACTTTC
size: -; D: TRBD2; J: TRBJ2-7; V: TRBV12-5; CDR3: CASGLVTTRTSRGGEYF; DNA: TGTGCTAGTGGTTTGGTAACCACTCGGACTAGTCGGGGAGGGGAGTACTTC
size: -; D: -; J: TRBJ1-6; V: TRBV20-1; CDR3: CSACEAHSNSPLHF; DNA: TGCAGTGCTTGCGAAGCCCACTCCAATTCACCCCTCCACTTT
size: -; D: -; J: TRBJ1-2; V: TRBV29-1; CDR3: CSVEDQRGFHYGYTF; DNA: TGCAGCGTTGAAGATCAGAGGGGGTTTCACTATGGCTACACCTTC
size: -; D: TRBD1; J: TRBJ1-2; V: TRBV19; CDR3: CATRRQGEAGGYTF; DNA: TGTGCCACCCGGAGACAGGGGGAGGCGGGAGGCTACACCTTC
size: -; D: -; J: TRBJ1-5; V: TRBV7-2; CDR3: CASSSRLGYNQPQHF; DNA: TGTGCCAGCAGCTCCCGCTTAGGCTACAATCAGCCCCAGCATTTT
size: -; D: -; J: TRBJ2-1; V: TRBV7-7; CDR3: CASSLAGTDEQFF; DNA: TGTGCTAGCAGCTTGGCTGGGACTGATGAGCAGTTCTTC
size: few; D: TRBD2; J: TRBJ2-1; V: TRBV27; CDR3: CASSSSGVAGGPYNEQFF; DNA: TGTGCCAGCAGCTCCTCCGGGGTAGCGGGGGGCCCCTACAATGAGCAGTTCTTC
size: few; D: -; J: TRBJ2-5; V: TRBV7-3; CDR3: CAPGKETQYF; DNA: TGTGCCCCTGGAAAAGAGACCCAGTACTTC
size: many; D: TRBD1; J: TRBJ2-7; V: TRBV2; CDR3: CASEGTEDYEQYF; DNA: TGTGCCAGCGAGGGGACAGAAGACTACGAGCAGTACTTC
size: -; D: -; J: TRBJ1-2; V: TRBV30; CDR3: CAWSKTHNYGYTF; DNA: TGTGCCTGGAGTAAAACCCATAACTATGGCTACACCTTC
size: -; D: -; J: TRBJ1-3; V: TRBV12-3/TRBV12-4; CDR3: CASSLIAFGNTIYF; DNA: TGTGCCAGCAGTTTAATCGCCTTCGGAAACACCATATATTTT
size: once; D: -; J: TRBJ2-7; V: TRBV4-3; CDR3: CASSQVPQISRDEQYF; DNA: TGCGCCAGCAGCCAAGTCCCACAGATTAGCCGGGACGAGCAGTACTTC
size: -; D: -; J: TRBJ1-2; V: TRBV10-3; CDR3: CAIVRGYTF; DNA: TGTGCCATCGTTAGGGGCTACACCTTC
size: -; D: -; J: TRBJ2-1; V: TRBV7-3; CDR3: CASSLVQGVDEQFF; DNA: TGTGCCAGCAGCTTGGTGCAGGGTGTCGATGAGCAGTTCTTC
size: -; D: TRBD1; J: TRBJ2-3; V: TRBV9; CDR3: CASSVDGTGEADTQYF; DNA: TGTGCCAGCAGCGTAGATGGGACAGGGGAGGCAGATACGCAGTATTTT
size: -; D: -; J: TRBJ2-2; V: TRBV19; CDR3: CASSKQGYTGGLFF; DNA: TGTGCCAGTAGTAAACAGGGATACACCGGGGGGCTGTTTTTT
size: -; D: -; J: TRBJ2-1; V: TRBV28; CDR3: CATSPAGIGNEQFF; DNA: TGTGCCACCTCGCCTGCGGGAATTGGTAATGAGCAGTTCTTC
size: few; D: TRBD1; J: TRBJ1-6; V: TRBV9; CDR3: CASSTTGVAYNSPLHF; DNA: TGTGCCAGCAGCACGACAGGGGTTGCCTATAATTCACCCCTCCACTTT
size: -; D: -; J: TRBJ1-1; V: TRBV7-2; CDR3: CASSLEILTEAFF; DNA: TGTGCCAGCAGCTTAGAAATCTTGACAGAAGCTTTCTTT
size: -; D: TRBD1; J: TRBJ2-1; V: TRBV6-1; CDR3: CASLRDRYNEQFF; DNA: TGTGCCAGCCTCCGGGACAGGTACAATGAGCAGTTCTTC
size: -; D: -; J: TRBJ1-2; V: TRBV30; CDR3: CAWRTHREDGYTF; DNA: TGTGCCTGGAGAACTCACAGGGAAGATGGCTACACCTTC
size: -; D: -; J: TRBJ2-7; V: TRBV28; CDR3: CASSFGPGTASSYEQYF; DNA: TGTGCCAGCAGTTTTGGTCCCGGGACCGCTAGCTCCTACGAGCAGTACTTC
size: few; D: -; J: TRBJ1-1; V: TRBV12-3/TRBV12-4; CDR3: CASSPTPKNTEAFF; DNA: TGTGCCAGCAGCCCCACCCCAAAGAACACTGAAGCTTTCTTT
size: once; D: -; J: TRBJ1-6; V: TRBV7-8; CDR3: CASSLDTFNSPLHF; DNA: TGTGCCAGCAGTTTAGACACCTTTAATTCACCCCTCCACTTT
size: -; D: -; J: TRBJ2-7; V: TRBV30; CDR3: CAWTRSRSYEQYF; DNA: TGTGCCTGGACCCGGAGCAGGAGTTACGAGCAGTACTTC
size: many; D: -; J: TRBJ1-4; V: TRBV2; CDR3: CASREDDEKLFF; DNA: TGTGCCAGCAGGGAGGACGATGAAAAACTGTTTTTT
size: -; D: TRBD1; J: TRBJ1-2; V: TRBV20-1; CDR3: CSARDRTGYGYTF; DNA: TGCAGTGCTAGAGATAGGACAGGCTATGGCTACACCTTC
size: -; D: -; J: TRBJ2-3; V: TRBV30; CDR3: CAWSQTGDTQYF; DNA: TGTGCCTGGTCACAGACCGGGGATACGCAGTATTTT